The clone carrying this T cell receptor beta chain was detected a few times. Antigen unknown. V was cut by 6 bases and J by 3 bases, with 12 bases left in between. This CDR3 is 13 amino acids long. CDR1 DFQATT and CDR2 SNEGSKA come from the germline V gene (reference sequence). Researchers took RNA transcripts and amplified the TCR beta CDR3 regions from them. The HTBI primer set served for first-round RT-PCR of the TCR CDR3. TCRdb passed the multiplex PCR reads through MiXCR, listing each CDR3 protein once. The sample has some 350,000 distinct CDR3 sequences; approximately 15% are singletons. This sample is drawn from a study of T cells in Graves' hyperthyroidism and ophthalmopathy. Study-level information: Upon initial diagnosis and before any treatment, peripheral blood was collected.

Exclusions: uncontrolled infection, other autoimmune disease, pregnancy, lactation. Findings of the study overall: Most expanded thyroid clonotypes above 0.001 also appeared in blood.

The rearrangement joins TRBV20-1 to TRBJ1-5; D gene ambiguous. Sequenced sample: blood. The sequence derives from a woman between 40 and 55 years old with Graves' ophthalmopathy. The CDR3 DNA reads TGCAGTGCCCTCGAACGGGACAATCAGCCCCAGCATTTT. Translating gives CSALERDNQPQHF.